A single sample gave rise to the 2 T cell receptor beta chains below, sequenced in a study of cytomegalovirus exposure and HLA in healthy donors. The PCR employed 60 Vbeta primers together with 13 Jbeta primers. This table comes from immunoSEQ multiplex PCR, and its TCRdb copy is limited to in-frame clones, with some not included. The sample lists nearly 110,000 clones, about 81% occurring once. Sequencing input: PBMCs. These receptors all stem from a man aged 25 to 40 in good health and CMV-seropositive.

The chain combines TRBV6-5 with TRBJ1-2; tentative D call: TRBD1 (6 bases). Trimming shortened V by 1 base and J by 3 bases, and 15 bases separated the two germline ends. CDR3 size: 16 residues. The germline gives CDR1 MNHEY, CDR2 SVGAGI. The CDR3 bases are TGTGCCAGCAGTTACTTCGGCCAACAGGGACACTATGGCTACACCTTC. This codes for CASSYFGQQGHYGYTF.

The rearrangement links TRBV6-5 to TRBJ2-7; 11 bases map to TRBD1. From germline, CDR1 is MNHEY and CDR2 SVGAGI. This CDR3 is 15 amino acids long. With 4 bases clipped from V and 2 bases from J, the junction kept 4 bases outside the gene matches. Written as DNA, the CDR3 is TGTGCCAGCAGTTTGGGACAGGGGGATACCTACGAGCAGTACTTC. This gives the protein CASSLGQGDTYEQYF.